Described below is a single T cell receptor (beta chain) sequence and its context. This sample is drawn from a study of blood T cell repertoires in COVID-19. Study in general: Collection of acute and convalescent COVID-19 samples took place in the United States, Italy and Spain.

Authors' data handling: Estimation of nucleated cell counts relied on the amplification of reference gene primers. Sequencing used immunoSEQ multiplex PCR; TCRdb keeps in-frame clones, though not all of them. That table gives V, J and clone size, and the DNA gave D and trimming. The data show around 110,000 clones, around four fifths seen once. This CDR3 contains 15 residues. Unmatched junction bases numbered 5, after V lost 2 bases and J lost 6 bases. Germline values: CDR1 SGDLS, CDR2 YYNGEE. This receptor was taken from a man aged 70 or older with acute or convalescent COVID-19. Specimen: peripheral blood. The chain recombines TRBV9 with TRBJ1-6; 7 nucleotides agree with TRBD1. This chain's CDR3 is CASSVGQQVNSPLHF. The DNA for the CDR3 is TGTGCCAGCAGCGTGGGACAGCAAGTTAATTCACCCCTCCACTTT.